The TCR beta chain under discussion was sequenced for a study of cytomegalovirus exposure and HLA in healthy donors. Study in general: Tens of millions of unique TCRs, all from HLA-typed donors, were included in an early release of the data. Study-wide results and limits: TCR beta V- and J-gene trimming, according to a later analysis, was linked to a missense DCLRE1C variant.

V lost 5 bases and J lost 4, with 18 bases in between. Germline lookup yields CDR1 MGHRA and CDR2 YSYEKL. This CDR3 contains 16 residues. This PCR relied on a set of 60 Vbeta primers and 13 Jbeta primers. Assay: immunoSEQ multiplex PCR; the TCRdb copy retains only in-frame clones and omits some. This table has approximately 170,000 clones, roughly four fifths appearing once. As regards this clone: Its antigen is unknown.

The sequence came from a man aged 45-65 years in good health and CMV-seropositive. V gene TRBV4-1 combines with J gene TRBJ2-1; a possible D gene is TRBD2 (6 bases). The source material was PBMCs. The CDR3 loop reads CASSRSPGTEYNEQFF. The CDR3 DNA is TGCGCCAGCAGCAGATCACCGGGGACTGAATACAATGAGCAGTTCTTC.